The clone carrying this T cell receptor (beta chain) has a handful of counts. The CDR3 totals 16 residues. Per the germline V gene, CDR1 is MNHEY and CDR2 is SMNVEV (reference sequence). The trim removed 6 bases at V and 0 bases at J, leaving 3 bases unmatched. This entry belongs to a study of blood T cell repertoires in COVID-19. Original processing notes: Cell counts per sample came from amplifying reference gene primers. Produced via immunoSEQ multiplex PCR; TCRdb's table is partial and in-frame only. The V and J calls and clone size were taken over from that table, and D and trimming were inferred from the DNA. The sample has 97,000 or so clones; just over 90% are singletons.

This chain connects TRBV27 to TRBJ1-4; 11 bases align to TRBD1. The origin of this receptor is a man aged 55 to 70 with acute or convalescent COVID-19. The sequenced material came from peripheral blood. CDR3 residues: CASSSGQGATNEKLFF. CDR3 DNA sequence: TGTGCCAGCAGCTCGGGACAGGGGGCAACTAATGAAAAACTGTTTTTT.